Following are 3 T cell receptor beta chains from one sample sequenced in a study of Graves' ophthalmopathy and Graves' hyperthyroidism. For repertoire sequencing, the TCR beta CDR3 regions were amplified from RNA transcripts. Second-round multiplex PCR came after a first-round RT-PCR that employed HTBI primers. TCRdb processed the multiplex PCR reads anew with MiXCR; each CDR3 protein has one entry. In the table there are 300,000 to 400,000 distinct CDR3 sequences, roughly 15% of which are singletons. The sequenced sample consisted of peripheral blood. Receptor source: an adult woman with stable Graves' hyperthyroidism.

This clonotype was recorded many times. V is TRBV19 and J is TRBJ1-1; TRBD1 matches at 7 bases. The CDR3 spans 14 residues. Germline values: CDR1 LNHDA, CDR2 SQIVND (reference sequence). V lost 0 bases, J lost 6 bases, and 4 bases stayed unmatched. The CDR3 protein is CASSIDATGAEAFF. The CDR3 DNA reads TGTGCCAGTAGTATAGATGCAACAGGGGCTGAAGCTTTCTTT.

The J gene is TRBJ1-2, the V gene TRBV11-2; perhaps TRBD1 as D (6 bases). The CDR3 length is 16 residues. CDR1 and CDR2 from the germline V gene are SGHAT and FQNNGV. Trimming pared 4 bases from V and 0 bases from J, leaving 15 bases between. The CDR3 sequence is CASSWPSGGANYGYTF. The CDR3 coding sequence is TGTGCCAGCAGCTGGCCCAGCGGGGGCGCTAACTATGGCTACACCTTC.

This clonotype was recorded at least ten times. The gene calls are TRBV10-3 and TRBJ1-2; D is undetermined. Trimming stripped 8 bases from V and 4 bases from J, with 11 bases between. This CDR3 region has 12 residues. Germline values: CDR1 ENHRY, CDR2 SYGVKD. The CDR3, as DNA: TGTGCCATCTCGACGGATGGCTATGGCTACACCTTC. It translates to CAISTDGYGYTF.